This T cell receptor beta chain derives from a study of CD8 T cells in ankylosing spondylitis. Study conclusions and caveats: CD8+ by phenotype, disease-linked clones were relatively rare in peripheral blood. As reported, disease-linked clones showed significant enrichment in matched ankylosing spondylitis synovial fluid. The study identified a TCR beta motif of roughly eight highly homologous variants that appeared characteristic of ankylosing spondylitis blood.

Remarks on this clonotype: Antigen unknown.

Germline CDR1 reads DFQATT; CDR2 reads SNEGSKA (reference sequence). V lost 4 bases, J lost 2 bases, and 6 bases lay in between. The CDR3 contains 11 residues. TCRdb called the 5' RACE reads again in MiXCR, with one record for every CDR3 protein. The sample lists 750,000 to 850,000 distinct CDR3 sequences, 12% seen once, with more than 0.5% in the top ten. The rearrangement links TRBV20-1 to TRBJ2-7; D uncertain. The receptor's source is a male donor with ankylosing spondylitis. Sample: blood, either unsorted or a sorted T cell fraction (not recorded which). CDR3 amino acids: CSAIGAYEQYF. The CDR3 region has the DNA TGCAGTGCTATTGGCGCCTACGAGCAGTACTTC.